The 18 T cell receptor beta chains below were found in one sample sequenced in a study of blood T cells in healthy people across ages. Primers used in a second PCR of roughly 6 to 11 cycles were a sample-barcoded 5' primer and a J-beta primer mix. TCRdb recomputed calls from the 5' RACE reads with MiXCR, one row per CDR3 protein. The data show hundreds of thousands of distinct CDR3 sequences, with just under 25% seen just once and roughly 9% held by the top ten. The sample also formed part of further work on T cells of mothers and their children.

Sequenced material: blood. The origin of the receptors is a boy aged 10-17 years in good health.

This clonotype was seen more than once but under ten times. The rearrangement links TRBV12-3 or TRBV12-4 to TRBJ1-5; no definite D call. This CDR3 region has 16 residues. With 5 bases removed from V and 6 bases from J, the gap between germline ends came to 20 bases. CDR3 loop: CASSLGGSSYGQPQHF. The DNA for the CDR3 is TGTGCCAGCAGTCTGGGAGGCAGCTCTTACGGTCAGCCCCAGCATTTT.

CDR3 bases: TGTGCCACCACCCAGGGCAGGGAAGACGAGCAGTACTTC. It specifies CATTQGREDEQYF. J is TRBJ2-7 and V is TRBV6-2 or TRBV6-3, with D perhaps TRBD1 (5 bases). This CDR3 is 13 amino acids long. V lost 10 bases and J 5 bases, leaving 18 bases between the germline ends. CDR1 is MNHEY and CDR2 is SVGEGT in the germline V gene.

This clonotype was seen a few times. The chain combines TRBV19 with TRBJ2-1; no clear D gene. Germline CDR1 reads LNHDA; CDR2 reads SQIVND (reference sequence). The CDR3 is made up of 12 amino acids. The V and J ends lost 7 bases and 10 bases respectively, with 14 bases between them. The CDR3 protein is CASTSPAQEQFF. The CDR3 nucleotides are TGTGCCAGTACCTCCCCAGCGCAGGAGCAGTTCTTC. The whole variable domain, remainder taken from reference TRBV19 and TRBJ2-1, is DGGITQSPKYLFRKEGQNVTLSCEQNLNHDAMYWYRQDPGQGLRLIYYSQIVNDFQKGDIAEGYSVSREKKESFPLTVTSAQKNPTAFYLCASTSPAQEQFFGPGTRLTVL.

This clonotype was detected a few times. V gene TRBV12-3 or TRBV12-4 combines with J gene TRBJ2-7; D uncertain. The CDR3 is 18 residues long. Trimming removed 0 bases at V and 5 bases at J, with 23 bases between. CDR3: CASSLALGRSYPLHEQYF. CDR3 nucleotide sequence: TGTGCCAGCAGTTTAGCGCTGGGAAGATCATACCCCCTTCACGAGCAGTACTTC.

The chain recombines TRBV29-1 with TRBJ2-5; TRBD1 is a possible D gene (6 bases). CDR1 and CDR2 (germline): SQVTM, ANQGSEA. Trimming removed 3 bases at V and 5 bases at J, with 19 bases between. This CDR3 spans 15 amino acids. The CDR3 sequence is CSVEGLSGALETQYF. Written as DNA, the CDR3 is TGCAGCGTTGAGGGTTTGTCAGGGGCGCTGGAGACCCAGTACTTC.

This chain connects TRBV6-6 to TRBJ1-4; D is ambiguous. V lost 4 bases and J 8 bases, leaving 8 bases between the germline ends. In germline, CDR1 is MNHNY, CDR2 SVGAGI (reference sequence). This CDR3 spans 12 amino acids. CDR3 sequence (DNA): TGTGCCAGCAGTTCCCGCGGGGAAAAACTGTTTTTT. Protein: CASSSRGEKLFF.

The chain joins TRBV4-1 to TRBJ2-5; the D gene is possibly TRBD2 (5 bases). Gene TRBJ2-1 matches the end of the DNA better, so the J call may be wrong. Germline V gives CDR1 MGHRA, CDR2 YSYEKL. This CDR3 comprises 15 residues. The CDR3 nucleotides are TGCGCCAGCAGCCTCTTTATGGAGGACCACAATGAGCAGTTCTTC. Amino acids: CASSLFMEDHNEQFF.

This clonotype was seen a handful of times. The CDR3 DNA is TGTGCCAGCAGTGGACAGGGGGCTGGCTACACCTTC. This sequence encodes CASSGQGAGYTF. V usage is TRBV25-1 and J usage is TRBJ1-2; 10 bases align to TRBD1. CDR1 is MGHDK, CDR2 SYGVNS, per germline. The V segment lost 4 bases and the J segment 7 bases; nucleotides outside the gene matches: 0. The CDR3 is made up of 12 amino acids.

This clonotype was recorded a few times. The chain recombines TRBV7-8 with TRBJ2-1; TRBD2 aligns across 8 bases. V lost 0 bases to trimming and J lost 5 bases; unmatched junction nucleotides: 6. The CDR3 has 16 residues. CDR1 and CDR2 (germline): SGHVS, FQNEAQ. The CDR3 spells CASSLAGTRGNNEQFF. The CDR3 DNA reads as TGTGCCAGCAGCTTAGCGGGGACTAGGGGGAACAATGAGCAGTTCTTC.

A few counts support this clonotype. V gene TRBV7-3 combines with J gene TRBJ1-2; D unclear. Germline CDR1 reads SGHTA; CDR2 reads FQGTGA. Trimming stripped 1 base from V and 8 bases from J, with 11 bases between. The CDR3 is made up of 13 amino acids. CDR3 in amino acids: CASSLSSFWGYTF. CDR3 DNA: TGTGCCAGCAGCTTAAGCAGCTTTTGGGGCTACACCTTC. Using reference TRBV7-3 and TRBJ1-2 for the parts outside the CDR3, the full variable domain is GAGVSQTPSNKVTEKGKYVELRCDPISGHTALYWYRQSLGQGPEFLIYFQGTGAADDSGLPNDRFFAVRPEGSVSTLKIQRTERGDSAVYLCASSLSSFWGYTFGSGTRLTVV.

This clonotype occurred a few times. V is TRBV7-2 and J is TRBJ2-1; D may be TRBD2 (6 bases). V lost 2 bases to trimming and J lost 5 bases, with 13 bases between them. The CDR3 covers 15 residues. Germline V gene sequence: CDR1 SGHTA, CDR2 FQGNSA. The CDR3 loop is CASSLLLAVHNEQFF. Here the CDR3 DNA reads TGTGCCAGCAGCTTACTTTTAGCGGTCCACAATGAGCAGTTCTTC.

The genes are TRBV29-1 and TRBJ2-1; 9 bases are shared with TRBD2. The CDR3 covers 17 residues. Unmatched junction bases numbered 7, after V lost 1 base and J lost 0 bases. Germline V CDR1 and CDR2: SQVTM, ANQGSEA. As DNA, the CDR3 is TGCAGCGTTGAAGCGGCTAGCGGGGCAAGCTCCTACAATGAGCAGTTCTTC. It specifies CSVEAASGASSYNEQFF.

J is TRBJ2-2 and V is TRBV12-3 or TRBV12-4; 8 nucleotides match TRBD2. There are 15 residues in the CDR3. J gave up 7 bases and V 3 bases, and 7 bases lay outside the gene matches. The CDR3 sequence: CASSLSGRVGGELFF. The DNA for the CDR3 is TGTGCCAGCAGTTTGAGCGGGAGAGTGGGCGGGGAGCTGTTTTTT.

The J gene is TRBJ2-1, the V gene TRBV24-1; the D is unclear. The V end lost 4 bases, the J end lost 4 bases, and 19 bases lay between the germline ends. Germline V gene sequence: CDR1 KGHDR, CDR2 SFDVKD. CDR3 length: 17 residues. CDR3 sequence (DNA): TGTGCCACCAGTGACTTAAGTGTTGGCTTTGGGTACAATGAGCAGTTCTTC. This gives the protein CATSDLSVGFGYNEQFF.

The V gene is TRBV29-1, the J gene TRBJ2-7; tentative D call: TRBD1 (7 bases). Germline V lookup: CDR1 SQVTM, CDR2 ANQGSEA. The length of the CDR3 is 12 residues. V was cut by 4 bases and J by 6 bases, with 13 bases left in between. The CDR3 reads CSVVGGDSEQYF. CDR3 nucleotides: TGCAGCGTTGTTGGAGGGGACAGCGAGCAGTACTTC.

This chain joins TRBV28 and TRBJ2-7; TRBD2 is a possible D gene (5 bases). Trimming left V 3 bases short and J 0 bases short, with 12 bases between. The CDR3 covers 15 residues. The V gene's germline CDR1 is MDHEN and CDR2 SYDVKM. CDR3 sequence (DNA): TGTGCCAGCAGTTTGGCGGCGGCGGGCTCCTACGAGCAGTACTTC. This sequence encodes CASSLAAAGSYEQYF.

The J gene is TRBJ2-5, the V gene TRBV7-2; 7 bases fit TRBD2. The trim removed 5 bases at V and 1 base at J, leaving 7 bases unmatched. The CDR3 runs 15 residues. CDR1 is SGHTA, CDR2 FQGNSA, per germline. The CDR3 coding sequence is TGTGCCAGCAGCCCAGGGACTACCGCCCAAGAGACCCAGTACTTC. Encoded protein: CASSPGTTAQETQYF.

The chain has TRBV29-1 and TRBJ2-5, with D possibly being TRBD2 (5 bases). The CDR3 spans 15 residues. Per the germline V gene, CDR1 is SQVTM and CDR2 is ANQGSEA. Deletions cut 4 bases from V and 1 base from J, with 16 bases between. CDR3 sequence reads: CSVGIGSWGQETQYF. CDR3 nucleotides: TGCAGCGTTGGGATAGGGAGCTGGGGCCAAGAGACCCAGTACTTC.